This T cell receptor (beta chain) was sequenced during a study of T-cell memory formation after mild COVID-19 (dated by TCRdb to 2020 to 2023). For the study in its entirety: Most TCR sequence clusters were specific to one of the two donors. Two young, previously healthy adult volunteers, one female and one male, were included in the cohort. T-cell clones expanding and contracting after mild COVID-19 in two donors were tracked by longitudinal TCRalpha and TCRbeta repertoire sequencing.

CDR1 and CDR2, looked up from the germline V gene (reference sequence), are LNHDA and SQIVND. V lost 9 bases and J lost 0 bases, and the count of bases not matched to a germline gene is 4. The CDR3 contains 13 residues, cysteine and phenylalanine counted. The kept DNA is CDR3 alone, 39 bases in frame from the first base. Ficoll-Paque density gradient centrifugation was the method used to isolate PBMCs. This clonotype turned up a few times. The clone's antigen remains unknown. Base quality data are lacking; no much larger clone is found one base away. Study-wide conclusions, independent of this receptor: Some responding clones were detected in pre-infection memory, which suggested that pre-existing cross-reactive memory T cells had joined the SARS-CoV-2 response. SARS-CoV-2 specificity of the second-wave clones peaking on day 37 was not confirmed. The study covered only a couple of mild cases, and larger cohorts including severe cases with pre-infection samples were considered necessary. Contracting CD4+ clones appeared mostly in the CM and EM memory subsets, whereas CD8+ clones were enriched in EMRA. Balanced CD4/CD8 phenotypes were observed for clones contracting from day 15 to 85, whereas a bias towards CD4+ was observed for a second wave of clones expanding from day 15 to 37.

Data came from an Illumina NovaSeq 6000. cDNA libraries for TCRalpha and TCRbeta were prepared by 5'RACE using constant-segment primers, with sample barcodes and unique molecular identifiers added. RNA was extracted from every sample with Trizol reagent. Library amplification was performed in two PCR steps, and a second sample barcode and Illumina TruSeq adapters were introduced in the second step. The libraries were sequenced on an Illumina NovaSeq using 2 x 150 bp paired-end reads. The authors' pipeline ran thus. The reads were demultiplexed and collapsed into UMI-guided consensus sequences using migec v1.2.7. Using mixcr v2.1.11, UMI consensuses were aligned to TRA and TRB V and J templates and then assembled into clonotypes. A clonotype was counted as expanded or contracted only when both edgeR and NoisET called the clonotype significant, with the noise models trained on biological replicates. For edgeR calls, the cutoffs were a false discovery rate-adjusted p below 0.01 and a log2 fold-change threshold of 1. As an exploratory analysis of dynamics, PCA with hierarchical clustering was applied to max-normalized trajectories of the 1000 most abundant clonotypes. Separately sequenced CD4+ and CD8+ repertoires were used to assign a CD4 or CD8 phenotype to each responding clone. TCRdb handled the public reads itself, with Q25 trimming in fastp and clone calling in MiXCR, and kept productive beta chains. Each CDR3 protein appears once, grouped with its most common genes and DNA. These V and J calls are TCRdb output, not the study's own analysis. The sample table records 210,000 or so distinct CDR3 sequences; around 27% of these occur just once. Of the sample, roughly an eighth is held by the ten largest clones.

The chain was built from TRBV19 and TRBJ1-2, and TRBD1 matches 7 of the central bases. Sequenced: PBMCs or a T cell subset sorted from them (not recorded which). The receptor was isolated from an adult woman who had mild COVID-19 (a few samples of this study predate the infection). The sample titles of this study are shuffled in the database, so cell type and time point are left out; the donor was told from shared clones. The DNA sequence reads TGTGCCAGCCTCGGGACAGCTAACTATGGCTACACCTTC. The resulting protein is CASLGTANYGYTF. The variable domain in full, with residues beyond the CDR3 obtained from the reference TRBV19 and TRBJ1-2 genes, is DGGITQSPKYLFRKEGQNVTLSCEQNLNHDAMYWYRQDPGQGLRLIYYSQIVNDFQKGDIAEGYSVSREKKESFPLTVTSAQKNPTAFYLCASLGTANYGYTFGSGTRLTVV.